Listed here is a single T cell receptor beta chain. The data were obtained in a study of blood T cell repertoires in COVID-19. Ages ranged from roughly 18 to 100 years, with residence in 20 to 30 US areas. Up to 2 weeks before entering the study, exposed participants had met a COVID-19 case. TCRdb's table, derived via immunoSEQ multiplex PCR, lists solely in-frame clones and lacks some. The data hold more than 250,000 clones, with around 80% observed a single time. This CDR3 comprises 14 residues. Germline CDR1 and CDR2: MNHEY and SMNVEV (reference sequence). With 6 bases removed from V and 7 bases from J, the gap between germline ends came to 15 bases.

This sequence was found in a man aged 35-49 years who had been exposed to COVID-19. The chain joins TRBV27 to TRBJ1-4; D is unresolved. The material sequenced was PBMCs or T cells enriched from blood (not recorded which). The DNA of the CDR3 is TGTGCCAGCAGCGAAGCAGAGCGGGCTGAAAAACTGTTTTTT. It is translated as CASSEAERAEKLFF.